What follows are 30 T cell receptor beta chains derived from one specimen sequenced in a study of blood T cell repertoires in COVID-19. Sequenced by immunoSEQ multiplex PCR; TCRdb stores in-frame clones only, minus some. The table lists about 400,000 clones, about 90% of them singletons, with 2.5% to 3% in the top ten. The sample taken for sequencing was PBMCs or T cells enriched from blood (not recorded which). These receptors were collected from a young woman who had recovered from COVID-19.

In nucleotides, the CDR3 is TGCGCCAGCAGTGACTATGCCCAGGGGATCACTGAAGCTTTCTTT. Translation: CASSDYAQGITEAFF. The chain combines TRBV10-2 with TRBJ1-1; possibly TRBD1 for D (6 bases). Trimming removed 3 bases from V and 4 bases from J, with 15 bases in between. Germline lookup yields CDR1 WSHSY and CDR2 SAAADI. The CDR3 runs 15 residues.

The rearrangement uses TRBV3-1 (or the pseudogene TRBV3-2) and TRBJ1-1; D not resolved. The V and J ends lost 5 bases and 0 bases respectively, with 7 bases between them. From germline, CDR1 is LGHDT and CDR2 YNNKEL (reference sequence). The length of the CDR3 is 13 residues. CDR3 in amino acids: CASSFAVNTEAFF. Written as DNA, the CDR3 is TGTGCCAGCAGCTTCGCGGTGAACACTGAAGCTTTCTTT.

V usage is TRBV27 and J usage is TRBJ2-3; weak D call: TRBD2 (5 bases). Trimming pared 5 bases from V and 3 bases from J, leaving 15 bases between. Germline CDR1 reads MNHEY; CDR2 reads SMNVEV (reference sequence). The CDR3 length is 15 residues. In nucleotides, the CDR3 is TGTGCCAGCAGTACTTTCCAGCGGTCGACAGATACGCAGTATTTT. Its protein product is CASSTFQRSTDTQYF.

The CDR3 sequence: CASGSRQGENEKLFF. The CDR3 DNA reads as TGTGCTAGTGGTAGCCGACAGGGGGAGAATGAAAAACTGTTTTTT. The chain joins TRBV12-5 to TRBJ1-4, with 9 bases that match TRBD1. V was clipped by 5 bases and J by 5 bases; unmatched bases: 6. CDR1 is LGHNT, CDR2 FRNRAP, per germline. The CDR3 is 15 residues long.

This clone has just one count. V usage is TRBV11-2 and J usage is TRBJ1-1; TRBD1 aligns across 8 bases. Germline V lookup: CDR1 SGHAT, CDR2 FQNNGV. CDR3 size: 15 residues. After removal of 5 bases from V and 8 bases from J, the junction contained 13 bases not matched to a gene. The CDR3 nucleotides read TGTGCCAGCAGCCGTACACTAGGACAGGGAGTAGAAGCTTTCTTT. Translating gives CASSRTLGQGVEAFF.

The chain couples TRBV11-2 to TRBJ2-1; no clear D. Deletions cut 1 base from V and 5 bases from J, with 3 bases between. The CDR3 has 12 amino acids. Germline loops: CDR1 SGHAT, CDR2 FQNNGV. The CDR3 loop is CASSLADNEQFF. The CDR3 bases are TGTGCCAGCAGCTTAGCAGACAATGAGCAGTTCTTC.

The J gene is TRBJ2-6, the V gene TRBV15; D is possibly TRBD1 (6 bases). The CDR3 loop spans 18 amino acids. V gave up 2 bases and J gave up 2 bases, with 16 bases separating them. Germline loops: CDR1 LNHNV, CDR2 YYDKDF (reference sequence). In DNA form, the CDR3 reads TGTGCCACCAGCAGATTTTACCCAGGGGCGGCTGGGGCCAACGTCCTGACTTTC. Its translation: CATSRFYPGAAGANVLTF.

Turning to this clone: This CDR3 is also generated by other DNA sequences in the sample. CDR3 amino acids: CASSQAENIQYF. The CDR3 bases are TGTGCCAGCAGCCAGGCGGAAAACATTCAGTACTTC. The V call is TRBV3-1 (or the pseudogene TRBV3-2), the J call TRBJ2-4; unclear D gene. Trimming cost V 3 bases and J 5 bases, with 5 bases left between them. This CDR3 is built from 12 residues. Germline loops: CDR1 LGHDT, CDR2 YNNKEL (reference sequence).

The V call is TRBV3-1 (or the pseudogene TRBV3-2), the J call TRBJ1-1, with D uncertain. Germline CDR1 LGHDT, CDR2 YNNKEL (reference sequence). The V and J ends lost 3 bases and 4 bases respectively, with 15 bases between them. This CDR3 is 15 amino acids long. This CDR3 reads CASSQARRPGTEAFF. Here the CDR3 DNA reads TGTGCCAGCAGCCAGGCACGGCGACCAGGCACTGAAGCTTTCTTT.

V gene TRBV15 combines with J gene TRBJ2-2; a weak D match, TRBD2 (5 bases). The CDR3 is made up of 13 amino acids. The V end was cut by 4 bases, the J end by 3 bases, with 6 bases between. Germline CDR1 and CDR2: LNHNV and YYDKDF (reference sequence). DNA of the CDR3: TGTGCCACCAGCAAGGGAGACACCGGGGAGCTGTTTTTT. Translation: CATSKGDTGELFF.

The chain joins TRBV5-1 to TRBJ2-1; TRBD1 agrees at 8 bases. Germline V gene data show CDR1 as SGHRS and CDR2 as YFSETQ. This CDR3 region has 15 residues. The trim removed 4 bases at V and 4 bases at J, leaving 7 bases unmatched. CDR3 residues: CASSLGQAQYNEQFF. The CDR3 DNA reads TGCGCCAGCAGCCTGGGACAGGCACAATACAATGAGCAGTTCTTC.

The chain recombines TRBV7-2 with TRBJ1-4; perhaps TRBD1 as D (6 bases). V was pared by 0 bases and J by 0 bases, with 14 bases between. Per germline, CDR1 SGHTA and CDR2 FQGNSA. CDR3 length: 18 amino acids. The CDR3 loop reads CASSLARNRVPTNEKLFF. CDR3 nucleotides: TGTGCCAGCAGCTTAGCGAGGAACAGGGTCCCAACTAATGAAAAACTGTTTTTT.

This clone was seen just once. CDR3 amino acids: CASSQYGRGQPQHF. The DNA of the CDR3 is TGTGCCAGCAGCCAGTACGGCCGGGGTCAGCCCCAGCATTTT. The J gene is TRBJ1-5, the V gene TRBV3-1 (or the pseudogene TRBV3-2), with no clear D. Trimming cost V 3 bases and J 6 bases, with 12 bases left between them. The CDR3 is made up of 14 amino acids. The germline V gene has CDR1 LGHDT and CDR2 YNNKEL (reference sequence).

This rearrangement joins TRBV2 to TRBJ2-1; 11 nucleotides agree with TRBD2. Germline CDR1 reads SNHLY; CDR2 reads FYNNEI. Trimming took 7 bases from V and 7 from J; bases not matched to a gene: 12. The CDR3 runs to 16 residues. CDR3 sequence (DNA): TGTGCCAGCAAAAATAGCGGGAGGGCCTCTTTTAATGAGCAGTTCTTC. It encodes CASKNSGRASFNEQFF. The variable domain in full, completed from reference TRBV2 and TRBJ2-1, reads EPEVTQTPSHQVTQMGQEVILRCVPISNHLYFYWYRQILGQKVEFLVSFYNNEISEKSEIFDDQFSVERPDGSNFTLKIRSTKLEDSAMYFCASKNSGRASFNEQFFGPGTRLTVL.

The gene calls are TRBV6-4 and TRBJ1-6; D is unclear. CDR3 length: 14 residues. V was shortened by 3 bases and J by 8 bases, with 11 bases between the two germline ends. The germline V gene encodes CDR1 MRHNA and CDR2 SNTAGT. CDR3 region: CASSERTGDSPLHF. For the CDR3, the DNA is TGTGCCAGCAGTGAAAGGACTGGGGATTCACCCCTCCACTTT.

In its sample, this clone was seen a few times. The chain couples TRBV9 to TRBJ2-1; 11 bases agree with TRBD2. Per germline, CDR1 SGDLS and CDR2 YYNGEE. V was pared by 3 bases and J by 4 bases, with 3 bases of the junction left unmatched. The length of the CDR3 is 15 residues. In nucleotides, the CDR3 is TGTGCCAGCAGCGCCGGGACTAGCGGATACAATGAGCAGTTCTTC. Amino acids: CASSAGTSGYNEQFF. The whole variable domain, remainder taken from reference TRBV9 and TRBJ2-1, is DSGVTQTPKHLITATGQRVTLRCSPRSGDLSVYWYQQSLDQGLQFLIQYYNGEERAKGNILERFSAQQFPDLHSELNLSSLELGDSALYFCASSAGTSGYNEQFFGPGTRLTVL.

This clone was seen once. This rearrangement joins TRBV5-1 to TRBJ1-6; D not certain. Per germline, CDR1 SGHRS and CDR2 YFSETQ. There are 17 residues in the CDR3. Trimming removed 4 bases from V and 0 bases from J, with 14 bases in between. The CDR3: CASSISAVRSYNSPLHF. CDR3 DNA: TGCGCCAGCAGCATCTCGGCGGTCCGCTCCTATAATTCACCCCTCCACTTT.

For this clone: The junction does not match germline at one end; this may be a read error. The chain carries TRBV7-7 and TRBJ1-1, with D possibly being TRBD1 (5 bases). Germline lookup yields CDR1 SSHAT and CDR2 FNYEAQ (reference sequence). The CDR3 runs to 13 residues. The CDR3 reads CASSASTATEAFF. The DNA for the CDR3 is TGTGCTAGCAGCGCATCGACAGCAACTGAAGCTTTCTTT.

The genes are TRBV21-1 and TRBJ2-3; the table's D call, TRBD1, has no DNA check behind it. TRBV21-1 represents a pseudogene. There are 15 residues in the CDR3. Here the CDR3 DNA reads TGTGCCAGCAGCAAAGCCCCAGGGGAAACAGATACGCAGTATTTT. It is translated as CASSKAPGETDTQYF.

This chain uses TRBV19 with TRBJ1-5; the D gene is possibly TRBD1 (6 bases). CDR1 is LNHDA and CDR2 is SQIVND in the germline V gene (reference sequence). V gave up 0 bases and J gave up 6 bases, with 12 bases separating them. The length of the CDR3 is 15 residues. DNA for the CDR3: TGTGCCAGTAGTATAGATGGCGGGGGGCTTCAGCCCCAGCATTTT. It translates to CASSIDGGGLQPQHF.

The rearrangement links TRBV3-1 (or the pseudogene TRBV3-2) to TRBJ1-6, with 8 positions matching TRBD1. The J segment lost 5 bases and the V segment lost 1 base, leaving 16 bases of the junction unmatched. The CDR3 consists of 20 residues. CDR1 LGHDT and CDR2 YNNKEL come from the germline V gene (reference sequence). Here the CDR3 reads CASSQGAPGQALINNSPLHF. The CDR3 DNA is TGTGCCAGCAGCCAAGGGGCCCCGGGACAGGCCCTAATTAATAATTCACCCCTCCACTTT.

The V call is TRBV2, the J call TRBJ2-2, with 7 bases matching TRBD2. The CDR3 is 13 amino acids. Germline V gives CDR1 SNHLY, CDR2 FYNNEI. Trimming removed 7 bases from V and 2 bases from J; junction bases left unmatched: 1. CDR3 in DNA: TGTGCCAGCACTAGCGGAAACACCGGGGAGCTGTTTTTT. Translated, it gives CASTSGNTGELFF.

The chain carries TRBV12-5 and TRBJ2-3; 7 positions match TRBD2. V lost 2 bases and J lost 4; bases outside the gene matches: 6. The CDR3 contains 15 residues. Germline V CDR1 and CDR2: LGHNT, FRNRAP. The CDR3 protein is CASGLRGGDPDTQYF. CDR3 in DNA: TGTGCTAGTGGTTTGCGTGGGGGGGACCCAGATACGCAGTATTTT. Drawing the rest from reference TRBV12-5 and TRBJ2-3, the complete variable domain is DARVTQTPRHKVTEMGQEVTMRCQPILGHNTVFWYRQTMMQGLELLAYFRNRAPLDDSGMPKDRFSAEMPDATLATLKIQPSEPRDSAVYFCASGLRGGDPDTQYFGPGTRLTVL.

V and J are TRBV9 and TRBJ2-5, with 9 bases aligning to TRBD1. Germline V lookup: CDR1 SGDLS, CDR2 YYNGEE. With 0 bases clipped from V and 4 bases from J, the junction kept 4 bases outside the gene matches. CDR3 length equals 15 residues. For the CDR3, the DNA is TGTGCCAGCAGCGTAGCACAGGGGGCTGTAGAGACCCAGTACTTC. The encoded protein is CASSVAQGAVETQYF.

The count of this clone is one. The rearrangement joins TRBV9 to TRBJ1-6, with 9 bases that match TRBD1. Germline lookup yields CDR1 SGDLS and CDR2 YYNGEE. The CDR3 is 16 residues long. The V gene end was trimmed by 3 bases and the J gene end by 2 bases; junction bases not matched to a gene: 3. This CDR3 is CASSARTGAYNSPLHF. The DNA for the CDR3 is TGTGCCAGCAGCGCCCGGACAGGGGCCTATAATTCACCCCTCCACTTT.

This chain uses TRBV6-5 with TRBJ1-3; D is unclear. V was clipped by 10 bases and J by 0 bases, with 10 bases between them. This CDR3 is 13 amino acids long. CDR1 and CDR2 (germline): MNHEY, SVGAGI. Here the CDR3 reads CATMEDSGNTIYF. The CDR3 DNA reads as TGTGCCACCATGGAGGACTCTGGAAACACCATATATTTT.

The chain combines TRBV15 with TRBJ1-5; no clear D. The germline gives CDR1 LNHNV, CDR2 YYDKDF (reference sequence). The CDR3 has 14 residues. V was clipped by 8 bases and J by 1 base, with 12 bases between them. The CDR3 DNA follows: TGTGCCACCTCGGCCCGGGGAAGCAATCAGCCCCAGCATTTT. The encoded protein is CATSARGSNQPQHF.

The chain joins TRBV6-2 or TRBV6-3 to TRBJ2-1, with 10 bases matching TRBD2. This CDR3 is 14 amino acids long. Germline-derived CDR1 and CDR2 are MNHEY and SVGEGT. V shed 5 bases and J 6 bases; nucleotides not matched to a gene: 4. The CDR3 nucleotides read TGTGCCAGCAGTACCGGGACTAGCGCCAATGAGCAGTTCTTC. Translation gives CASSTGTSANEQFF.

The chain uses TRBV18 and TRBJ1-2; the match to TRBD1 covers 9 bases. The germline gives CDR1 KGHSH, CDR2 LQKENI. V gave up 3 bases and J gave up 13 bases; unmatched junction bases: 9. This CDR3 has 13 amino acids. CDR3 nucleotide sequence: TGTGCCAGCTCACCTGGGGACAGGGTGAATTGCACCTTC. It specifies CASSPGDRVNCTF.

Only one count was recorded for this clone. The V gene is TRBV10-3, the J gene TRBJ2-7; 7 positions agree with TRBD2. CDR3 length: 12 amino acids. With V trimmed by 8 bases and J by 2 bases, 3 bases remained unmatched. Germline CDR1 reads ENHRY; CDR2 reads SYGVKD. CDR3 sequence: CAIRDYTYEQYF. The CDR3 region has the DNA TGTGCCATCCGGGACTACACCTACGAGCAGTACTTC.